What follows are 10 T cell receptor beta chains derived from one specimen sequenced in a study of early T cells in non-severe SARS-CoV-2 infection. In TCRdb, the 5' RACE reads were re-called with MiXCR into one record per CDR3 protein. This table holds tens of thousands of distinct CDR3 sequences, about 5.7% found once. The sample here was whole blood, taken at baseline. These receptors came from an adult who was a healthcare worker with PCR-confirmed SARS-CoV-2 infection or an uninfected control (not recorded which).

This clonotype was found many times. The chain carries TRBV6-5 and TRBJ2-1, with D tentatively TRBD1 (5 bases). This CDR3 is built from 15 residues. Trimming removed 2 bases from V and 2 bases from J, with 10 bases in between. Germline V gene lookup returns CDR1 MNHEY and CDR2 SVGAGI. The CDR3 DNA reads TGTGCCAGCAGTTACGACAGACGTACCTACAATGAGCAGTTCTTC. Protein: CASSYDRRTYNEQFF.

This clonotype was observed a few times. CDR3 sequence: CASSASRADYGYTF. The CDR3 bases are TGTGCCAGCTCGGCCTCCAGGGCCGACTATGGCTACACCTTC. This chain links TRBV9 with TRBJ1-2; D perhaps matches TRBD1 (5 bases). The CDR3 has 14 amino acids. Trimming cost V 7 bases and J 3 bases, with 16 bases left between them. Germline-derived CDR1 and CDR2 are SGDLS and YYNGEE. The whole variable domain, filled in from reference TRBV9 and TRBJ1-2, reads DSGVTQTPKHLITATGQRVTLRCSPRSGDLSVYWYQQSLDQGLQFLIQYYNGEERAKGNILERFSAQQFPDLHSELNLSSLELGDSALYFCASSASRADYGYTFGSGTRLTVV.

The genes are TRBV11-2 and TRBJ2-3; 7 bases match TRBD2. The V gene's germline CDR1 is SGHAT and CDR2 FQNNGV. The CDR3 runs 17 residues. The ends lost 5 bases at V and 0 bases at J; junction bases unmatched: 11. Here the CDR3 reads CASSGHTERGSTDTQYF. The DNA for the CDR3 is TGTGCCAGCAGCGGCCACACGGAGCGGGGAAGCACAGATACGCAGTATTTT.

This clonotype was seen repeatedly, ten times or more. The rearrangement uses TRBV4-2 and TRBJ2-3; TRBD2 matches 10 bases. With 3 bases clipped from V and 4 bases from J, the junction kept 7 bases outside the gene matches. This CDR3 has 16 amino acids. The germline V gene has CDR1 LGHNA and CDR2 YNFKEQ. CDR3 in DNA: TGTGCCAGCAGCCACCTAATAGCGGGAGGAGCAGATACGCAGTATTTT. Its protein product is CASSHLIAGGADTQYF.

This sequence joins TRBV24-1 and TRBJ2-7, with D perhaps given as TRBD1 or TRBD2 (5 bases each). The CDR3 is 14 amino acids. The germline CDR1 and CDR2 sequences are KGHDR and SFDVKD. The V end was cut by 3 bases, the J end by 2 bases, with 10 bases between. The CDR3 here is CATSDGGNPYEQYF. CDR3 sequence (DNA): TGTGCCACCAGTGATGGGGGAAATCCCTACGAGCAGTACTTC.

The CDR3 here is CASSMDRGVPDTQYF. The CDR3 nucleotides are TGTGCCAGCAGTATGGACAGGGGGGTACCAGATACGCAGTATTTT. The chain combines TRBV5-4 with TRBJ2-3, with 10 bases identical to TRBD1. This CDR3 is 15 amino acids long. The V segment lost 5 bases and the J segment 4 bases; nucleotides outside the gene matches: 7. Germline V lookup: CDR1 SGHNT, CDR2 YYREEE (reference sequence).

This clonotype was recorded at least ten times. The genes are TRBV20-1 and TRBJ2-1, with 8 bases that match TRBD2. Germline trimming cut 7 bases from V and 9 bases from J; bases unmatched to any gene: 11. Germline CDR1 and CDR2: DFQATT and SNEGSKA (reference sequence). This CDR3 has 13 residues. The CDR3 spells CSGQSGSISEQFF. The CDR3, as DNA: TGCAGTGGACAGAGCGGGAGCATCAGTGAGCAGTTCTTC.

This clonotype was counted only a few times. This chain uses TRBV7-2 with TRBJ2-5; tentatively, D is TRBD2 (5 bases). There are 16 residues in the CDR3. Germline CDR1 reads SGHTA; CDR2 reads FQGNSA. Between the trimmed V and J ends, which lost 5 bases and 7 bases, there was a span of 23 bases. The CDR3: CASSPLPREMPPTQYF. The CDR3, as DNA: TGTGCCAGCAGCCCTCTACCCCGGGAAATGCCCCCGACCCAGTACTTC.

The chain couples TRBV15 to TRBJ1-2; D remains ambiguous. CDR3 length: 14 residues. Trimming left V 0 bases short and J 8 bases short, with 13 bases between. CDR1 LNHNV and CDR2 YYDKDF come from the germline V gene (reference sequence). CDR3 in amino acids: CATSRDRRGGGYTF. The CDR3 coding sequence is TGTGCCACCAGCAGAGATCGGCGGGGAGGAGGCTACACCTTC.

This clonotype was seen a few times. The chain uses TRBV12-3 or TRBV12-4 and TRBJ1-1, with unresolved D. V was shortened by 6 bases and J by 3 bases, with 11 bases between the two germline ends. This CDR3 spans 13 amino acids. CDR3 bases: TGTGCCAGCAGCAACGGCGGGGACACTGAAGCTTTCTTT. It is translated as CASSNGGDTEAFF.